The present T cell receptor (beta chain) was sequenced within a study of T-cell reconstitution after alpha-beta-depleted transplantation in children. The TCRbeta library was prepared with unique molecular identifiers. TCRdb recomputed calls from the PCR reads with MiXCR, one row per CDR3 protein. The sample gives about 980,000 distinct CDR3 sequences, roughly 29% of which show up once; about 28% is in the top ten. V gave up 0 bases and J gave up 5 bases; unmatched junction bases: 6. The CDR3 is 15 residues long. In germline, CDR1 is DFQATT, CDR2 SNEGSKA (reference sequence). The specimen was PBMCs, mostly from graft donor cells, collected 360 days after TCRalphabeta/CD19-depleted stem cell transplant. This receptor was taken from a boy under three years old who had a stem cell transplant for SCID, so the T cells may come from the graft donor. The gene calls are TRBV20-1 and TRBJ2-2, with 7 bases identical to TRBD1. The DNA of the CDR3 is TGCAGTGCTAGAGATGCAGGGGGTTATACCGGGGAGCTGTTTTTT. This codes for CSARDAGGYTGELFF.